This T cell receptor beta chain comes out of a study of blood T cell repertoires in COVID-19 (dated by TCRdb to the early 2020s). Context from the whole study: Collaborator samples came from the United States, Italy and Spain and covered acute and convalescent phases of COVID-19. The material from the prospective study consisted of cDNA or gDNA derived from T cells, B-cell-depleted T cells, or PBMCs. Deeply sampled blood TCRbeta repertoires from subjects exposed to, actively infected with, or recovered from COVID-19 were included in the dataset. The repertoires were released in a freely available public database intended as a resource for research on the immune response to SARS-CoV-2. Samples came from the ongoing ImmuneRACE study (first 160 participants) plus 1,254 subjects from 6 global collaborators. Nearly every sample came with metadata listing a de-identified subject ID, COVID-19 status, age in years and sex. Where available, HLA class I and class II types were taken from metadata supplied by the sample provider and were not determined by assay-based typing. Summary of the overall study and its limitations: How much clinical and demographic metadata was included differed by source and by participant, and the metadata was provided uncurated.

One collaborating source in Seattle enrolled patients while the patients were actively infected and followed the patients over time throughout the course of disease. Each collaborating institution followed its own protocols to collect whole blood in K2EDTA tubes. Collaborator samples were shipped for TCRbeta analysis as frozen whole blood, isolated PBMCs, or DNA extracted from either sample type. Comment on this clone: Its antigen is unknown. The sample holds no much larger clone one base away, and base qualities are not on file.

The immunoSEQ Assay, a bias-controlled multiplex PCR, was used to amplify TCRbeta CDR3 regions from genomic DNA. The paper's processing steps were these. The number of nucleated cells in each sample was estimated by amplification of reference gene primers within the assay. Sequence reads were collapsed and filtered to measure the absolute abundance of every unique TCRbeta CDR3 rearrangement. Productive Simpson clonality was computed per sample as the square root of Simpson's diversity index over productive rearrangements. The source is immuneACCESS, and TCRdb retained only in-frame sequences with V and J called. Part of the clones is not carried over; for the studies checked, unresolved V genes explain less than half of this, and the remainder is unexplained. That table gives V, J and clone size, and the DNA gave D and trimming. This sample gives about 200,000 clones in total; roughly 88% of them show up just once. The ten biggest clones cover 15% to 20% of the sample.

The sequenced sample consisted of peripheral blood. The sequence was obtained from a man aged 50-60 years with COVID-19, enrolled during active disease.

The CDR3 region: CASSRPTGTFGNEQFF. DNA sequence: TGTGCCAGCAGCCGGCCCACAGGGACCTTTGGAAATGAGCAGTTCTTC. The chain uses TRBV5-6 and TRBJ2-1; TRBD1 might be the D gene, on 6 matching bases. Counted from cysteine to phenylalanine, this CDR3 has 16 amino acids. Here the CDR3 DNA is all that survives: 48 bases in frame from base 1. Trimming costs V 4 bases and J 7 bases, and their ends lie 21 bases apart. The CDR1 and CDR2 encoded by the germline V gene are SGHDT and YYEEEE.